Below, 15 T cell receptor beta chains from the same sample are listed, as sequenced in a study of T-cell reconstitution after alpha-beta-depleted transplantation in children. The authors prepared the TCRbeta library with unique molecular identifiers. Using its own MiXCR run on the PCR reads, TCRdb lists one record per CDR3 protein. The repertoire holds some 600,000 distinct CDR3 sequences, with 13% as singletons. Material: PBMCs, mostly from graft donor cells, obtained 360 days after TCRalphabeta/CD19-depleted stem cell transplant. The source of these receptors is a male patient younger than 18 who had a stem cell transplant for acute myeloid leukemia, so the T cells may come from the graft donor.

This clonotype was counted many times. J is TRBJ2-3 and V is TRBV5-1, with TRBD2 matching 7 bases. Germline CDR1 reads SGHRS; CDR2 reads YFSETQ. The CDR3 is 14 residues long. The trim removed 7 bases at V and 2 bases at J, leaving 7 bases unmatched. This CDR3 is CASSGRQITDTQYF. DNA for the CDR3: TGCGCCAGCTCCGGGAGGCAGATCACAGATACGCAGTATTTT. The full variable domain, in which reference TRBV5-1 and TRBJ2-3 provide the parts outside the CDR3, is KAGVTQTPRYLIKTRGQQVTLSCSPISGHRSVSWYQQTPGQGLQFLFEYFSETQRNKGNFPGRFSGRQFSNSRSEMNVSTLELGDSALYLCASSGRQITDTQYFGPGTRLTVL.

This clonotype was seen only a few times. This chain joins TRBV10-2 and TRBJ2-7; 13 nucleotides line up with TRBD2. CDR1 WSHSY and CDR2 SAAADI come from the germline V gene. This CDR3 spans 17 amino acids. Germline trimming cut 1 base from V and 5 bases from J; bases unmatched to any gene: 8. The CDR3 region is CASSEWGLAGTYNEQYF. The CDR3 bases are TGCGCCAGCAGTGAGTGGGGACTAGCGGGGACTTACAACGAGCAGTACTTC.

The gene calls are TRBV4-2 and TRBJ2-2; D is unresolved. CDR3 length: 17 amino acids. Germline V gene lookup returns CDR1 LGHNA and CDR2 YNFKEQ. With 0 bases removed from V and 1 base from J, the gap between germline ends came to 12 bases. The CDR3 loop is CASSQDRGRLNTGELFF. The CDR3 DNA sequence: TGTGCCAGCAGCCAAGATAGAGGACGGCTGAACACCGGGGAGCTGTTTTTT.

The chain joins TRBV6-1 to TRBJ1-3, with D tentatively TRBD1 (6 bases). Trimming cost V 6 bases and J 2 bases, with 17 bases left between them. In germline, CDR1 is MNHNS, CDR2 SASEGT. The CDR3 totals 16 residues. The CDR3 region is CASSAGVGVPGNTIYF. The CDR3 DNA is TGTGCCAGCAGCGCAGGGGTCGGCGTTCCTGGAAACACCATATATTTT.

This clonotype turned up a few times. The chain employs TRBV6-1 and TRBJ2-1, with 8 nucleotides matching TRBD2. Germline V lookup: CDR1 MNHNS, CDR2 SASEGT. The J segment lost 5 bases and the V segment lost 7 bases, leaving 10 bases of the junction unmatched. The length of the CDR3 is 15 residues. In nucleotides, the CDR3 is TGTGCCAGCAAACCACCGGGACTAGACAACAATGAGCAGTTCTTC. It is translated as CASKPPGLDNNEQFF.

CDR3 sequence reads: CASSPLRSGNQPQHF. CDR3 bases: TGTGCCAGCAGCCCCTTGAGGTCTGGCAATCAGCCCCAGCATTTT. The chain is built from TRBV4-2 and TRBJ1-5, with D hard to call. Between the trimmed V and J ends, which lost 4 bases and 2 bases, there was a span of 12 bases. Germline V gene data show CDR1 as LGHNA and CDR2 as YNFKEQ. This CDR3 contains 15 residues.

This clonotype has more than one count but fewer than ten. The chain links TRBV20-1 to TRBJ2-3, with D tentatively TRBD1 (6 bases). Germline CDR1 reads DFQATT; CDR2 reads SNEGSKA (reference sequence). Trimming removed 6 bases from V and 11 bases from J, with 21 bases in between. The CDR3 totals 13 residues. CDR3 amino acids: CSALDSPQIGQYF. The CDR3 nucleotides read TGCAGTGCCCTGGACAGTCCACAGATAGGGCAGTATTTT.

This clonotype has ten or more counts. The rearrangement joins TRBV5-1 to TRBJ2-7; D is unresolved. The CDR3 totals 13 residues. The germline V and J ends were trimmed by 4 bases and 7 bases, with 15 bases remaining between them. The germline V gene has CDR1 SGHRS and CDR2 YFSETQ. CDR3: CASSVQPLLEQYF. CDR3 in DNA: TGCGCCAGCAGCGTCCAACCCCTTCTGGAGCAGTACTTC.

This clonotype was observed at least ten times. The CDR3 sequence: CSVHGRITDTQYF. The DNA for the CDR3 is TGCAGCGTTCACGGGAGAATCACAGATACGCAGTATTTT. This sequence joins TRBV29-1 and TRBJ2-3; D is perhaps TRBD2 (6 bases). CDR1 SQVTM and CDR2 ANQGSEA come from the germline V gene. V was trimmed by 5 bases and J by 2 bases, leaving 11 bases between them. The CDR3 consists of 13 residues.

This clonotype was seen ten or more times. The chain has TRBV9 and TRBJ2-1; D call uncertain. Deletions cut 0 bases from V and 8 bases from J, with 9 bases between. The CDR3 is made up of 13 amino acids. The V gene's germline CDR1 is SGDLS and CDR2 YYNGEE. The CDR3: CASSVAPSDEQFF. In nucleotides, the CDR3 is TGTGCCAGCAGCGTAGCCCCCTCCGATGAGCAGTTCTTC.

In DNA, the CDR3 is TGTGCCAGCATTTTGACCCTAGCATATGGCTACACCTTC. Amino acid sequence: CASILTLAYGYTF. V is TRBV12-3 or TRBV12-4 and J is TRBJ1-2; D unclear. V dropped 7 bases and J dropped 5 bases, with 14 bases sitting between them. This CDR3 is built from 13 residues.

The table lists this clonotype with many counts. V usage is TRBV7-2 and J usage is TRBJ2-4; 9 nucleotides match TRBD2. Germline V gene data show CDR1 as SGHTA and CDR2 as FQGNSA. V shed 4 bases, J shed 0 bases, and the junction held 1 base outside the gene matches. The CDR3 length is 15 residues. CDR3 nucleotides: TGTGCCAGCAGCTCTAGCGGGGTAGCCAAAAACATTCAGTACTTC. This sequence encodes CASSSSGVAKNIQYF.

This clonotype was recorded at least ten times. The gene calls are TRBV7-3 and TRBJ2-3, with D maybe TRBD2 (5 bases). Trimming left V 0 bases short and J 2 bases short, with 15 bases between. Germline V gene sequence: CDR1 SGHTA, CDR2 FQGTGA. The CDR3 runs 17 residues. The CDR3 region has the DNA TGTGCCAGCAGCTTAACGCGAGGGTTACAGTACACAGATACGCAGTATTTT. It specifies CASSLTRGLQYTDTQYF. The full variable domain, rest sourced from reference TRBV7-3 and TRBJ2-3, is GAGVSQTPSNKVTEKGKYVELRCDPISGHTALYWYRQSLGQGPEFLIYFQGTGAADDSGLPNDRFFAVRPEGSVSTLKIQRTERGDSAVYLCASSLTRGLQYTDTQYFGPGTRLTVL.

This clonotype was observed at least ten times. The chain employs TRBV5-6 and TRBJ2-7; D is unclear. The CDR3 has 15 amino acids. CDR1 and CDR2 from the germline V gene are SGHDT and YYEEEE. The V end lost 0 bases, the J end lost 2 bases, and 12 bases lay between the germline ends. CDR3 sequence (DNA): TGTGCCAGCAGCTTGGCGCAGGTACGGACCTACGAGCAGTACTTC. Protein sequence: CASSLAQVRTYEQYF.

Regarding this clonotype: Possible read error: a much larger clone is one base away. The chain is built from TRBV25-1 and TRBJ2-5, with D possibly TRBD1 on 5 matching bases. The CDR3 covers 15 residues. CDR1 and CDR2 (germline): MGHDK, SYGVNS. Between the trimmed V and J ends, which lost 4 bases and 3 bases, there was a span of 15 bases. The CDR3 loop is CASSGWWGREETQYF. The CDR3 region has the DNA TGTGCCAGCAGTGGATGGTGGGGCAGGGAAGAGACCCAGTACTTC.